What follows describes a single T cell receptor (beta chain). Random hexamers were used to reverse transcribe 0.5 to 1 ug of RNA. TCRdb recomputed calls from the immunoSEQ multiplex PCR reads with MiXCR, one row per CDR3 protein. The data hold about 200,000 distinct CDR3 sequences, with 85% to 95% observed a single time. CD8+ and CD4+ blood T cells underwent TCR beta sequencing. The healthy controls were matched to patients by age and sex. This sample is drawn from a study of CD8 T cells in Susac syndrome. The CDR3 is made up of 14 amino acids. Trimming took off 1 base at V and 5 bases at J, with 12 bases between the two ends. The V gene's germline CDR1 is SGHNT and CDR2 YYREEE (reference sequence).

The rearrangement joins TRBV5-4 to TRBJ1-1, with D maybe TRBD1 (6 bases). What was sequenced was CD4+ T cells from PBMCs. This TCR was sampled from a human donor in good health. CDR3 bases: TGTGCCAGCAGCTTGAGTACAGGGCGGACTGAAGCTTTCTTT. Amino acid sequence: CASSLSTGRTEAFF.